This entry lists 25 T cell receptor beta chains sequenced from one sample in a study of T-cell reconstitution after alpha-beta-depleted transplantation in children. The TCRbeta library incorporated unique molecular identifiers. One entry per CDR3 protein, called by TCRdb with MiXCR from the PCR reads. The repertoire holds about 340,000 distinct CDR3 sequences, with 13% as singletons. The material was PBMCs, obtained from the stem cell graft. The source of these receptors is a human donor who donated a stem cell graft to a child with Fanconi anemia.

This clonotype was observed a few times. The chain recombines TRBV7-6 with TRBJ2-5; a possible D gene is TRBD2 (7 bases). Trimming removed 7 bases at V and 7 bases at J, with 22 bases between. Germline V gives CDR1 SGHVS, CDR2 FNYEAQ. This CDR3 region has 15 residues. The CDR3 sequence: CASTPYRAREGTQYF. The CDR3 region has the DNA TGTGCCAGCACACCCTACAGGGCTAGGGAGGGGACCCAGTACTTC.

This clonotype turned up a few times. The V gene is TRBV7-2, the J gene TRBJ1-1; 7 bases fit TRBD1. The V gene end was trimmed by 0 bases and the J gene end by 3 bases; junction bases not matched to a gene: 4. The CDR3 is 15 residues long. Germline lookup yields CDR1 SGHTA and CDR2 FQGNSA. The CDR3: CASSLARGRYTEAFF. CDR3 nucleotide sequence: TGTGCCAGCAGCTTAGCCAGGGGGAGGTACACTGAAGCTTTCTTT.

In its sample, this clonotype was seen many times. The chain employs TRBV14 and TRBJ1-1; 8 nucleotides align to TRBD1. Germline CDR1 and CDR2: SGHDN and FVKESK. The CDR3 spans 13 residues. Trimming at V came to 1 base and at J to 5 bases, leaving 0 bases not matched to a gene. CDR3 sequence: CASSQGQGTEAFF. The CDR3 coding sequence is TGTGCCAGCAGCCAAGGACAGGGGACTGAAGCTTTCTTT.

The CDR3 DNA reads TGTGCCAGCAGCCTGGACCTTGGGGAAGCTTTCTTT. Translating gives CASSLDLGEAFF. The rearrangement uses TRBV5-4 and TRBJ1-1; D unclear. The CDR3 runs to 12 residues. Germline V gene lookup returns CDR1 SGHNT and CDR2 YYREEE (reference sequence). V was shortened by 4 bases and J by 8 bases, with 12 bases between the two germline ends.

This clonotype has a count of ten or more. The genes are TRBV3-1 and TRBJ2-1, with a tentative D call TRBD1 (5 bases). The CDR3 consists of 14 residues. V gave up 4 bases and J gave up 5 bases, with 12 bases separating them. From germline, CDR1 is LGHDT and CDR2 YNNKEL (reference sequence). The CDR3 DNA follows: TGTGCCAGCAGCCGACTCGACAGAAACAATGAGCAGTTCTTC. Protein: CASSRLDRNNEQFF.

V is TRBV6-1 and J is TRBJ1-4; 8 bases are a match to TRBD1. Looked up from germline, CDR1 is MNHNS and CDR2 is SASEGT. CDR3 size: 14 residues. V shed 6 bases and J 10 bases; nucleotides not matched to a gene: 10. The CDR3 spells CASSQDREGGKLFF. CDR3 coding DNA: TGTGCCAGCAGCCAGGACAGGGAAGGGGGAAAACTGTTTTTT.

This clonotype has ten or more counts. This sequence joins TRBV5-1 and TRBJ1-3; possibly TRBD1 for D (6 bases). CDR3 length: 15 amino acids. Germline loops: CDR1 SGHRS, CDR2 YFSETQ. V lost 2 bases to trimming and J lost 4 bases, with 13 bases between them. In DNA, the CDR3 is TGCGCCAGCAGCTTACAACAGGGAACGGGAAACACCATATATTTT. Translated, it gives CASSLQQGTGNTIYF.

Many counts were recorded for this clonotype. This chain uses TRBV5-5 with TRBJ1-1; 8 bases are shared with TRBD1. The CDR3 has 16 amino acids. The junction had 8 bases not matched to a gene; V was cut back by 4 bases and J by 0 bases. Germline CDR1 is SGHKS and CDR2 is YYEKEE (reference sequence). This CDR3 reads CASSPIAQGVNTEAFF. CDR3 DNA: TGTGCCAGCAGCCCGATCGCACAGGGGGTGAACACTGAAGCTTTCTTT.

This clonotype was counted at least ten times. CDR3 sequence: CASSLGQGKYNEQFF. The CDR3 nucleotides are TGTGCCAGCAGTCTGGGACAGGGGAAATACAATGAGCAGTTCTTC. The chain uses TRBV12-3 or TRBV12-4 and TRBJ2-1; 10 bases match TRBD1. CDR3 length equals 15 residues. The trim removed 5 bases at V and 4 bases at J, leaving 5 bases unmatched.

This clonotype was seen more than once but under ten times. The chain has TRBV7-9 and TRBJ1-2, with a possible D match to TRBD1 (5 bases). V was cut by 6 bases and J by 6 bases, with 14 bases left in between. CDR1 and CDR2 from the germline V gene are SEHNR and FQNEAQ (reference sequence). This CDR3 contains 13 residues. The DNA for the CDR3 is TGTGCCAGCAGTATAGCGGGGGTCGATGGCTACACCTTC. Translation: CASSIAGVDGYTF.

This clonotype was recorded many times. The genes are TRBV30 and TRBJ2-1; D gene uncertain. This CDR3 contains 11 residues. CDR1 GTSNPN and CDR2 SVGIG come from the germline V gene (reference sequence). V was pared by 3 bases and J by 1 base, with 1 base between. This CDR3 reads CAWRSYNEQFF. The CDR3 DNA is TGTGCCTGGAGGTCCTACAATGAGCAGTTCTTC. The full variable domain, its missing parts supplied by reference TRBV30 and TRBJ2-1, is SQTIHQWPATLVQPVGSPLSLECTVEGTSNPNLYWYRQAAGRGLQLLFYSVGIGQISSEVPQNLSASRPQDRQFILSSKKLLLSDSGFYLCAWRSYNEQFFGPGTRLTVL.

This clonotype was observed a handful of times. The rearrangement joins TRBV6-2 or TRBV6-3 to TRBJ2-6, with 7 bases that match TRBD2. The ends lost 2 bases at V and 0 bases at J; junction bases unmatched: 13. Germline CDR1 and CDR2: MNHEY and SVGEGT. The CDR3 runs 20 residues. CDR3 sequence: CASSYPGGSRGLSGANVLTF. CDR3 sequence (DNA): TGTGCCAGCAGTTACCCCGGGGGGTCAAGGGGCCTCTCTGGGGCCAACGTCCTGACTTTC.

The V gene is TRBV12-3 or TRBV12-4, the J gene TRBJ2-3; 10 positions match TRBD2. V lost 4 bases and J lost 0; bases outside the gene matches: 4. The length of the CDR3 is 16 residues. For the CDR3, the DNA is TGTGCCAGCAGTTCCTCGACTAGCGGGAGCACAGATACGCAGTATTTT. Its protein product is CASSSSTSGSTDTQYF.

This clonotype came up a few times. The chain carries TRBV6-5 and TRBJ1-2; 7 nucleotides align to TRBD1. V shed 4 bases, J shed 0 bases, and the junction held 8 bases outside the gene matches. CDR1 is MNHEY and CDR2 is SVGAGI in the germline V gene. The CDR3 consists of 16 residues. The CDR3 is CASSSTGTQANYGYTF. CDR3 sequence (DNA): TGTGCCAGCAGTTCGACAGGGACCCAAGCTAACTATGGCTACACCTTC.

At least ten counts were recorded for this clonotype. DNA of the CDR3: TGTGCCAGCATAAAACGGGAGACAGATACGCAGTATTTT. The encoded protein is CASIKRETDTQYF. The V and J genes are TRBV7-8 and TRBJ2-3; the D gene is possibly TRBD2 (6 bases). The CDR3 extends over 13 amino acids. Germline assignment: CDR1 SGHVS and CDR2 FQNEAQ. V was trimmed by 7 bases and J by 3 bases, leaving 11 bases between them.

The chain combines TRBV20-1 with TRBJ2-1; 11 positions match TRBD2. The V gene's germline CDR1 is DFQATT and CDR2 SNEGSKA (reference sequence). Trimming cost V 5 bases and J 6 bases; bases outside gene matches: 3. This CDR3 has 13 residues. CDR3 coding DNA: TGCAGTGCTGGACTAGCGGGCTCCAATGAGCAGTTCTTC. This translates into CSAGLAGSNEQFF.

The table lists this clonotype with a few counts. The chain is built from TRBV12-3 or TRBV12-4 and TRBJ1-1; D gene uncertain. CDR3 size: 14 residues. V was trimmed by 2 bases and J by 2 bases, leaving 9 bases between them. As DNA, the CDR3 is TGTGCCAGCAGTTTAATGGCAGGTAACACTGAAGCTTTCTTT. This gives the protein CASSLMAGNTEAFF.

The CDR3 loop reads CASSLGLPYEQYF. CDR3 nucleotides: TGTGCCAGCAGCTTAGGACTCCCCTACGAGCAGTACTTC. The rearrangement links TRBV5-6 to TRBJ2-7; D is perhaps TRBD2 (5 bases). Per the germline V gene, CDR1 is SGHDT and CDR2 is YYEEEE. The CDR3 is 13 residues long. The V end was cut by 2 bases, the J end by 2 bases, with 8 bases between.

The chain links TRBV6-2 or TRBV6-3 to TRBJ2-5; D remains unclear. The CDR3 has 13 residues. Germline V lookup: CDR1 MNHEY, CDR2 SVGEGT. Trimming shortened V by 2 bases and J by 5 bases, and 9 bases separated the two germline ends. The CDR3 nucleotides are TGTGCCAGCAGTTACCTCCCCCGGGAGACCCAGTACTTC. It yields the protein CASSYLPRETQYF.

The chain carries TRBV10-3 and TRBJ1-2; 7 bases line up with TRBD1. The V and J ends lost 4 bases and 8 bases, in that order; junction bases with no gene match: 7. Germline V CDR1 and CDR2: ENHRY, SYGVKD. The CDR3 has 13 residues. The CDR3 coding sequence is TGTGCCATCAGTGCCGACAGGGCAGAAGGCTACACCTTC. This translates into CAISADRAEGYTF.

The chain combines TRBV5-6 with TRBJ2-7, with 10 bases aligning to TRBD1. Germline CDR1 and CDR2: SGHDT and YYEEEE. The CDR3 contains 14 residues. V was pared by 1 base and J by 4 bases, with 2 bases of the junction left unmatched. The CDR3 DNA sequence: TGTGCCAGCAGCTTGCAGGACAGGGGGTACGAGCAGTACTTC. It codes for CASSLQDRGYEQYF.

In this sample, this clonotype turned up a few times. The chain has TRBV20-1 and TRBJ1-1; D unresolved. This CDR3 contains 13 residues. CDR1 is DFQATT, CDR2 SNEGSKA, per germline (reference sequence). V was shortened by 2 bases and J by 1 base, with 8 bases between the two germline ends. DNA of the CDR3: TGCAGTGCTAGATTTCCCCCGAACACTGAAGCTTTCTTT. Translated, it gives CSARFPPNTEAFF.

This clonotype was seen at least ten times. J is TRBJ1-3 and V is TRBV14; D not resolved. From germline, CDR1 is SGHDN and CDR2 FVKESK. The germline V and J ends were trimmed by 6 bases and 4 bases, with 10 bases remaining between them. The CDR3 totals 13 residues. This CDR3 reads CASSYTQGNTIYF. In DNA form, the CDR3 reads TGTGCCAGCAGTTACACACAAGGAAACACCATATATTTT.

V and J are TRBV30 and TRBJ2-5, with TRBD2 matching 8 bases. Germline loops: CDR1 GTSNPN, CDR2 SVGIG (reference sequence). The CDR3 is 12 amino acids. J gave up 5 bases and V 2 bases, and 1 base lay outside the gene matches. In DNA form, the CDR3 reads TGTGCCTGGAGTTCTAGCGGGGAGACCCAGTACTTC. Residues: CAWSSSGETQYF.

V and J are TRBV2 and TRBJ1-1, with 9 nucleotides matching TRBD1. This CDR3 is 14 amino acids long. Trimming took 6 bases from V and 7 from J; bases not matched to a gene: 9. Germline assignment: CDR1 SNHLY and CDR2 FYNNEI. The CDR3 coding sequence is TGTGCCAGCAGCACCGGGACAGGGATGGGTGAAGCTTTCTTT. As protein: CASSTGTGMGEAFF.